The T cell receptor beta chain under discussion was sequenced for a study of identical twins. Study-level findings and limits: Memory repertoires lacked the insertion deficit that abundant cord blood beta clonotypes showed. Recombination models fit unrelated individuals' TCR alpha sharing but underestimated twins'.

This clonotype appeared a few times. What it recognizes is unknown. Germline values: CDR1 DFQATT, CDR2 SNEGSKA (reference sequence). The CDR3 extends over 15 amino acids. Each cDNA held unique molecular identifiers, and template switching gave it a universal primer site. MiXCR, run by TCRdb on the 5' RACE reads, gives a single entry per CDR3 protein. Here the sample spans 1.5 million to 2 million distinct CDR3 sequences, roughly a third being singletons. The receptor was isolated from a newborn girl in good health. The chain recombines TRBV20-1 with TRBJ2-5, with 12 bases aligning to TRBD1. Near its end, the DNA agrees better with TRBJ2-7, so the J call may be wrong. The sequencing input was cord blood. This chain's CDR3 is CSARVRGQGAYEQYF. Here the CDR3 DNA reads TGCAGTGCTAGGGTCCGGGGACAGGGGGCGTACGAGCAGTACTTC.